Below, 30 T cell receptor beta chains from the same sample are listed, as sequenced in a study of Graves' ophthalmopathy and Graves' hyperthyroidism. The study amplified TCR beta CDR3 regions using RNA transcripts. RT-PCR with HTBI primers came first, then second-round multiplex PCR. TCRdb processed the multiplex PCR reads anew with MiXCR; each CDR3 protein has one entry. The sample contains 680,000 or so distinct CDR3 sequences, 20% to 25% of which appear only once. Material: peripheral blood. These receptors were collected from a woman between 18 and 30 years old with stable Graves' hyperthyroidism. Some clones in this sample may be carry-over from other donors' samples.

In this sample, this clonotype turned up many times. The CDR3 is CATSRDPGRSGREAFF. The CDR3 nucleotides read TGTGCCACCAGCAGAGATCCGGGACGTTCGGGTCGGGAAGCTTTCTTT. This rearrangement joins TRBV15 to TRBJ1-1, with a weak D call TRBD1 (5 bases). This CDR3 spans 16 amino acids. Trimming left V 0 bases short and J 8 bases short, with 19 bases between. CDR1 and CDR2 (germline): LNHNV, YYDKDF (reference sequence). The whole variable domain, remainder taken from reference TRBV15 and TRBJ1-1, is DAMVIQNPRYQVTQFGKPVTLSCSQTLNHNVMYWYQQKSSQAPKLLFHYYDKDFNNEADTPDNFQSRRPNTSFCFLDIRSPGLGDTAMYLCATSRDPGRSGREAFFGQGTRLTVV.

The table lists this clonotype with many counts. The J gene is TRBJ2-7, the V gene TRBV7-9, with TRBD2 identical over 13 bases. Germline CDR1 reads SEHNR; CDR2 reads FQNEAQ (reference sequence). The trim removed 5 bases at V and 2 bases at J, leaving 3 bases unmatched. CDR3 length: 15 residues. CDR3 DNA: TGTGCCAGCAGCACAGGACTAGCGGGGGCCTACGAGCAGTACTTC. Translated: CASSTGLAGAYEQYF. The full variable domain, in which reference TRBV7-9 and TRBJ2-7 provide the parts outside the CDR3, is DTGVSQNPRHKITKRGQNVTFRCDPISEHNRLYWYRQTLGQGPEFLTYFQNEAQLEKSRLLSDRFSAERPKGSFSTLEIQRTEQGDSAMYLCASSTGLAGAYEQYFGPGTRLTVT.

This clonotype was detected ten times or more. The chain recombines TRBV10-3 with TRBJ2-5, with D perhaps matching TRBD2 (6 bases). The CDR3 has 14 amino acids. The germline V gene has CDR1 ENHRY and CDR2 SYGVKD. The V gene lost 4 bases and the J gene lost 5 bases, with 14 bases spanning the gap. This CDR3 reads CAISARLEVETQYF. CDR3 DNA: TGTGCCATCAGTGCACGACTAGAGGTCGAGACCCAGTACTTC.

This clonotype occurred many times. The V call is TRBV6-1, the J call TRBJ1-5; D ambiguous. This CDR3 is 14 amino acids long. Germline CDR1 and CDR2: MNHNS and SASEGT. Trimming cost V 4 bases and J 0 bases, with 7 bases left between them. Here the CDR3 reads CASSGYNSNQPQHF. Here the CDR3 DNA reads TGTGCCAGCAGTGGATATAATAGCAATCAGCCCCAGCATTTT.

This clonotype was observed many times. At one of its ends the junction is not consistent with the germline gene, which may arise from a read error. This chain uses TRBV7-9 with TRBJ2-7; perhaps TRBD2 as D (6 bases). Germline V gives CDR1 SEHNR, CDR2 FQNEAQ (reference sequence). The CDR3 is made up of 12 amino acids. As DNA, the CDR3 is TGTGCCAGCAGCTCCGTCTCGGCGCGGGAAAACTTC. Its translation: CASSSVSARENF. The entire variable domain, with the rest obtained from reference TRBV7-9 and TRBJ2-7, is as follows: DTGVSQNPRHKITKRGQNVTFRCDPISEHNRLYWYRQTLGQGPEFLTYFQNEAQLEKSRLLSDRFSAERPKGSFSTLEIQRTEQGDSAMYLCASSSVSARENFGPGTRLTVT.

On this clonotype: A much larger clone sits a single nucleotide away, making a read error possible. This CDR3 is missing its conserved last phenylalanine or tryptophan, likely due to a read error. The chain couples TRBV6-1 to TRBJ1-2; 9 nucleotides agree with TRBD1. CDR1 MNHNS and CDR2 SASEGT come from the germline V gene. The CDR3 is 12 amino acids. After removal of 6 bases from V and 7 bases from J, the junction contained 3 bases not matched to a gene. CDR3 nucleotide sequence: TGTGCCAGCAGCCTGGACAGGGGTGGCTACACCTTG. Protein sequence: CASSLDRGGYTL.

The J gene is TRBJ1-1, the V gene TRBV10-3, with D uncertain. Between the trimmed V and J ends, which lost 3 bases and 6 bases, there was a span of 8 bases. Germline lookup yields CDR1 ENHRY and CDR2 SYGVKD. The CDR3 sequence is 12 residues long. In DNA form, the CDR3 reads TGTGCCATCAGTGAAGGGAGCCCTGAAGCTTTCTTT. This gives the protein CAISEGSPEAFF.

This clonotype was observed at least ten times. V and J are TRBV20-1 and TRBJ1-2, with D perhaps matching TRBD1 (5 bases). Germline CDR1 reads DFQATT; CDR2 reads SNEGSKA (reference sequence). Trimming stripped 6 bases from V and 7 bases from J, with 18 bases between. This CDR3 has 13 amino acids. CDR3 in amino acids: CSAGTPTVSGYTF. The CDR3 coding sequence is TGCAGTGCCGGGACGCCTACTGTCTCTGGCTACACCTTC.

This clonotype showed up many times. The genes are TRBV7-2 and TRBJ1-3; D unclear. This CDR3 has 13 residues. V lost 5 bases and J lost 5, with 10 bases in between. CDR1 is SGHTA and CDR2 is FQGNSA in the germline V gene. CDR3 sequence reads: CASSPAGRNTIYF. CDR3 in DNA: TGTGCCAGCAGCCCGGCAGGTCGAAACACCATATATTTT.

This clonotype was seen many times. This chain uses TRBV7-9 with TRBJ2-7; D remains unclear. The CDR3 totals 13 residues. Trimming removed 1 base at V and 2 bases at J, with 6 bases between. Germline V gene lookup returns CDR1 SEHNR and CDR2 FQNEAQ (reference sequence). The CDR3 nucleotides are TGTGCCAGCAGCTTAGGGATGGCCTACGAGCAGTACTTC. Translating gives CASSLGMAYEQYF. The entire variable domain, with the rest obtained from reference TRBV7-9 and TRBJ2-7, is as follows: DTGVSQNPRHKITKRGQNVTFRCDPISEHNRLYWYRQTLGQGPEFLTYFQNEAQLEKSRLLSDRFSAERPKGSFSTLEIQRTEQGDSAMYLCASSLGMAYEQYFGPGTRLTVT.

This clonotype has ten or more counts. The chain is built from TRBV7-8 and TRBJ1-3; weak D call: TRBD1 (6 bases). From germline, CDR1 is SGHVS and CDR2 FQNEAQ. The CDR3 length is 14 residues. V dropped 7 bases and J dropped 4 bases, with 14 bases sitting between them. The CDR3 DNA reads as TGTGCCAGCAATTTGGGGGCAGCGGGAAACACCATATATTTT. Its protein is CASNLGAAGNTIYF. The full variable domain, with the rest looked up from reference TRBV7-8 and TRBJ1-3, is GAGVSQSPRYKVAKRGQDVALRCDPISGHVSLFWYQQALGQGPEFLTYFQNEAQLDKSGLPSDRFFAERPEGSVSTLKIQRTQQEDSAVYLCASNLGAAGNTIYFGEGSWLTVV.

Ten or more counts support this clonotype. The rearrangement uses TRBV9 and TRBJ2-7; D may be TRBD2 (6 bases). Per germline, CDR1 SGDLS and CDR2 YYNGEE. Trimming took 0 bases from V and 2 from J, leaving 12 bases between them. There are 15 residues in the CDR3. CDR3 sequence: CASSVETGDAYEQYF. The CDR3 DNA sequence: TGTGCCAGCAGCGTAGAGACGGGGGATGCCTACGAGCAGTACTTC.

The chain employs TRBV9 and TRBJ1-5; the D gene is possibly TRBD1 (5 bases). The V end was cut by 0 bases, the J end by 6 bases, with 22 bases between. This CDR3 contains 18 residues. CDR1 SGDLS and CDR2 YYNGEE come from the germline V gene. Here the CDR3 reads CASSVAQAGSACSQPQHF. The CDR3, as DNA: TGTGCCAGCAGCGTAGCTCAGGCAGGGTCGGCATGCAGTCAGCCCCAGCATTTT.

This clonotype was observed many times. The V and J genes are TRBV6-6 and TRBJ2-2; 9 bases agree with TRBD2. V lost 6 bases to trimming and J lost 3 bases; unmatched junction nucleotides: 20. The CDR3 length is 20 residues. CDR1 is MNHNY, CDR2 SVGAGI, per germline (reference sequence). The CDR3 here is CASRSPSLSGGSLDTGELFF. The CDR3 DNA reads as TGTGCCAGCAGATCCCCCTCACTGAGCGGGGGGAGTCTAGACACCGGGGAGCTGTTTTTT.

V gene TRBV2 combines with J gene TRBJ1-1, with 8 positions matching TRBD1. V was clipped by 7 bases and J by 10 bases; unmatched bases: 5. Germline CDR1 SNHLY, CDR2 FYNNEI. This CDR3 spans 11 amino acids. This CDR3 is CASISGTGAFF. Here the CDR3 DNA reads TGTGCCAGCATCTCCGGGACAGGAGCTTTCTTT.

The V call is TRBV11-2, the J call TRBJ1-5, with unresolved D. V was trimmed by 1 base and J by 7 bases, leaving 8 bases between them. Germline CDR1 SGHAT, CDR2 FQNNGV. The CDR3 loop spans 13 amino acids. CDR3 DNA: TGTGCCAGCAGCTTAGCCCCTCAACAGCCCCAGCATTTT. It yields the protein CASSLAPQQPQHF. The full variable domain, in which reference TRBV11-2 and TRBJ1-5 provide the parts outside the CDR3, is EAGVAQSPRYKIIEKRQSVAFWCNPISGHATLYWYQQILGQGPKLLIQFQNNGVVDDSQLPKDRFSAERLKGVDSTLKIQPAKLEDSAVYLCASSLAPQQPQHFGDGTRLSIL.

This clonotype was seen repeatedly, ten times or more. V and J are TRBV7-6 and TRBJ2-5, with 15 bases fitting TRBD2. The trim removed 5 bases at V and 4 bases at J, leaving 2 bases unmatched. CDR3 size: 15 residues. The germline V gene has CDR1 SGHVS and CDR2 FNYEAQ. The CDR3 bases are TGTGCCAGCAGCGGGACTAGCGGGGGGCTAGAGACCCAGTACTTC. Protein: CASSGTSGGLETQYF.

This clonotype was counted at least ten times. The rearrangement joins TRBV27 to TRBJ1-6; D remains ambiguous. CDR1 and CDR2 (germline): MNHEY, SMNVEV (reference sequence). Trimming stripped 6 bases from V and 6 bases from J, with 12 bases between. The CDR3 is 14 residues long. The CDR3 is CASRPTMGNSPLHF. The CDR3 nucleotides are TGTGCCAGCAGGCCAACCATGGGTAATTCACCCCTCCACTTT.

This clonotype was counted ten times or more. The V gene is TRBV14, the J gene TRBJ1-1; D is ambiguous. Trimming took off 4 bases at V and 0 bases at J, with 18 bases between the two ends. This CDR3 has 17 residues. Germline V gene lookup returns CDR1 SGHDN and CDR2 FVKESK. The CDR3, as DNA: TGTGCCAGCAGCCGCCGGCTCTGGACTGACATGAACACTGAAGCTTTCTTT. Translated, it gives CASSRRLWTDMNTEAFF.

This clonotype was found many times. The chain combines TRBV7-2 with TRBJ1-2; D may be TRBD1 (6 bases). The length of the CDR3 is 20 residues. V shed 2 bases and J shed 0 bases, with 25 bases lying between them. Looked up from germline, CDR1 is SGHTA and CDR2 is FQGNSA. CDR3 sequence (DNA): TGTGCCAGCAGCTTATCGCACGGGGGGCGACTCCCTCCAGCTAACTATGGCTACACCTTC. Translation gives CASSLSHGGRLPPANYGYTF.

At least ten counts were recorded for this clonotype. V gene TRBV6-5 combines with J gene TRBJ2-2; 8 bases match TRBD2. The CDR3 is 15 amino acids. The ends lost 4 bases at V and 3 bases at J; junction bases unmatched: 4. The germline gives CDR1 MNHEY, CDR2 SVGAGI. CDR3 region: CASSSAGDYTGELFF. For the CDR3, the DNA is TGTGCCAGCAGTTCAGCGGGGGACTACACCGGGGAGCTGTTTTTT.

This clonotype was detected ten times or more. The chain uses TRBV6-5 and TRBJ1-6; D remains ambiguous. The germline V gene has CDR1 MNHEY and CDR2 SVGAGI. The V gene lost 2 bases and the J gene lost 14 bases, with 7 bases spanning the gap. The CDR3 consists of 11 residues. CDR3 nucleotides: TGTGCCAGCAGTTACCACGGAACCCTCCACTTT. This encodes CASSYHGTLHF.

The chain recombines TRBV14 with TRBJ2-2; D is unresolved. The V gene's germline CDR1 is SGHDN and CDR2 FVKESK. CDR3 length: 14 residues. V was trimmed by 2 bases and J by 6 bases, leaving 10 bases between them. CDR3 DNA: TGTGCCAGCAGCCAACCTGGGTTGTCCGGGGAGCTGTTTTTT. Amino acids: CASSQPGLSGELFF. The full variable domain, in which reference TRBV14 and TRBJ2-2 provide the parts outside the CDR3, is EAGVTQFPSHSVIEKGQTVTLRCDPISGHDNLYWYRRVMGKEIKFLLHFVKESKQDESGMPNNRFLAERTGGTYSTLKVQPAELEDSGVYFCASSQPGLSGELFFGEGSRLTVL.

This clonotype was picked up a small number of times. One end of the junction fails to match germline, which may point to a read error. The V and J genes are TRBV6-5 and TRBJ2-1; D not resolved. This CDR3 has 15 amino acids. The germline V gene has CDR1 MNHEY and CDR2 SVGAGI. CDR3: CASSSPGPTSYEKFF. CDR3 DNA: TGTGCCAGCAGTTCTCCCGGGCCAACAAGTTATGAGAAGTTCTTC.

This clonotype was counted only a few times. The chain is built from TRBV12-5 and TRBJ2-5; 9 bases are a match to TRBD1. The CDR3 covers 18 residues. CDR1 is LGHNT, CDR2 FRNRAP, per germline. V lost 0 bases to trimming and J lost 3 bases; unmatched junction nucleotides: 11. Here the CDR3 reads CASGLVPGTGTIKETQYF. The CDR3 nucleotides read TGTGCTAGTGGTTTGGTACCCGGGACAGGGACGATTAAAGAGACCCAGTACTTC.

This clonotype was observed a handful of times. The V and J genes are TRBV7-9 and TRBJ1-3, with no clear D. CDR3 length: 15 amino acids. CDR1 is SEHNR, CDR2 FQNEAQ, per germline (reference sequence). V lost 4 bases to trimming and J lost 2 bases, with 12 bases between them. CDR3 residues: CASSSQGSAGNTIYF. Here the CDR3 DNA reads TGTGCCAGCAGCTCGCAAGGGTCGGCTGGAAACACCATATATTTT.

The CDR3 DNA is TGTGCCAGCAGTTCAAGGGGGGAGTACGAGCAGTACTTC. This codes for CASSSRGEYEQYF. The chain joins TRBV2 to TRBJ2-7; the D gene could be TRBD1 or TRBD2 (6 bases each). V was trimmed by 5 bases and J by 4 bases, leaving 12 bases between them. Per germline, CDR1 SNHLY and CDR2 FYNNEI. The CDR3 length is 13 residues.

This clonotype was observed at least ten times. The CDR3 loop is CASSVDGGETQYF. For the CDR3, the DNA is TGTGCCAGCAGCGTCGACGGTGGAGAGACCCAGTACTTC. This chain joins TRBV6-1 and TRBJ2-5; D call uncertain. V lost 6 bases and J 4 bases, leaving 12 bases between the germline ends. Germline V CDR1 and CDR2: MNHNS, SASEGT. The CDR3 spans 13 residues.

The genes are TRBV27 and TRBJ2-7, with 10 bases lining up with TRBD1. Germline-derived CDR1 and CDR2 are MNHEY and SMNVEV (reference sequence). With 1 base clipped from V and 5 bases from J, the junction kept 5 bases outside the gene matches. The CDR3 totals 15 residues. Here the CDR3 DNA reads TGTGCCAGCAGTTTATACGGGACAGGGGCGCACGAGCAGTACTTC. The encoded protein is CASSLYGTGAHEQYF.

This clonotype was counted only a few times. V and J are TRBV5-8 and TRBJ1-1, with D hard to call. Germline assignment: CDR1 SGHTS and CDR2 YDEGEE. The CDR3 has 12 residues. Trimming left V 3 bases short and J 7 bases short, with 10 bases between. Written as DNA, the CDR3 is TGTGCCAGCAGCTACCGGGCCATTGAAGCTTTCTTT. The encoded protein is CASSYRAIEAFF.